The present T cell receptor (beta chain) was sequenced within a study of blood T cell repertoires in COVID-19. Study as a whole: Material from acute and convalescent COVID-19 was sourced from the United States, Italy and Spain. Nucleic acid was either cDNA or gDNA, and it came from T cells, B-cell-depleted T cells, or PBMCs.

Authors' analysis steps: Reference gene primer amplification in the assay estimated nucleated cell counts. Method: immunoSEQ multiplex PCR; TCRdb's copy keeps in-frame clones and lacks some. That table supplies the V and J calls and clone size; D and trimming were determined from the DNA. The sample holds around 700,000 clones, over 80% seen once. The V end lost 7 bases, the J end lost 1 base, and 11 bases lay between the germline ends. Germline CDR1 reads SNHLY; CDR2 reads FYNNEI. CDR3 length equals 13 residues. The chain recombines TRBV2 with TRBJ2-7; TRBD2 is a possible D gene (6 bases). The sample consisted of peripheral blood. The receptor was isolated from a woman aged 18-29 years with acute or convalescent COVID-19. CDR3 sequence (DNA): TGTGCCAGCAAGGAAGGAGGGTCCTACGAGCAGTACTTC. Its translation: CASKEGGSYEQYF.